The present entry profiles one TCR beta chain with its context. This clonotype was seen at least ten times. Its specific antigen is unknown. Base quality data are lacking; no much larger clone is found one base away. The TCR beta CDR3 regions were amplified from the RNA transcripts. The TCR CDR3 was subjected to a first round of RT-PCR using the HTBI primer set and the Qiagen OneStep RT-PCR kit. A second multiplex PCR round built the libraries, followed by size selection and purification. The libraries were sequenced on an Illumina HiSeq2000 using paired-end 100 bp reads. Per the original workflow: SOAPnuke was used to process the raw data, removing reads that contained adapters or uncalled bases, had a mean Phred below 15, or lacked an exact match to the constant primer or identifier. COPE v1.2.5 was used to merge high-quality paired reads, and clonotypes were defined as unique nucleotide sequences. Clonotypes were aligned to IMGT TRBV, TRBD and TRBJ reference segments using MiTCR v1.1. Analysis was restricted to V-J combinations with a frequency above 0.0001, which covered over 98% of repertoires. A TCS score was defined as the ratio of F50 (clonal expansion) to E x V (chaos), with BLOSUM62-based TCRdist applied between CDR3 peptides within each V-J. Welch's t-statistics and random forest reduced roughly 500 V-J features to some 14, which were used in a naive Bayes classifier (R e1071). TCRdb reprocessing: public reads trimmed at Q25 with fastp, clones called with MiXCR, in-frame beta chains kept. Records with the same CDR3 protein are collapsed into one entry carrying the most frequent genes and DNA. The V and J calls were not made by the authors but by TCRdb's processing. The sample table records approximately 410,000 distinct CDR3 sequences; roughly an eighth of these occur just once. 5% to 6.5% of the sample is held by the ten biggest clonotypes.

This record belongs to a study of T cells in Graves' hyperthyroidism and ophthalmopathy (dated 2019 in TCRdb). Notes on the research overall: Peripheral blood was sampled at the time of initial diagnosis, prior to any treatment. To identify distinguishing TCR V-J signatures, a discovery cohort of around 98 patients was used, comprising 43 with Graves' ophthalmopathy and 57 with stable Graves' hyperthyroidism. Prospective prediction of ophthalmopathy was tested in an independent validation cohort of approximately 19 hyperthyroidism patients and roughly 16 patients who later progressed to ophthalmopathy. For training and testing, the 100 or so patients in the discovery cohort were randomly divided in a 7:3 ratio. The study also compared thyroid tissue and blood T-cell repertoires from several Graves' hyperthyroidism patients. Once sampling was done, hyperthyroidism patients were given methimazole at a starting dose of 30 mg daily, whereas ophthalmopathy patients were given high-dose intravenous methylprednisolone. The paper reports TCR Vbeta CDR3 sequencing of 135 peripheral blood samples: over 40 ophthalmopathy, fewer than 85 hyperthyroidism and approximately 17 progressor patients. General findings and caveats noted by the study authors: In cross-validation, a model built on a 13 V-J signature told ophthalmopathy apart from stable hyperthyroidism with over 85% sensitivity and roughly 81% specificity, and in testing the same model reached 80%/75%. Sample size was not statistically predetermined, and blinding of investigators to group allocation was not performed. In validation, the model predicted progression to ophthalmopathy a median of about 6 months before onset, with over 55% sensitivity and roughly 79% specificity. Most expanded thyroid clonotypes (frequency above 0.001) were also detected in blood, suggesting blood repertoires may reflect thyroid immune responses.

Graves' hyperthyroidism was defined as stable when no progression to ophthalmopathy occurred over 18 months of follow-up. Hyperthyroidism patients were aged 18 to 65 years and newly diagnosed, with disease duration of less than 2 months. The study excluded patients with uncontrolled infections, other autoimmune diseases, pregnancy or lactation. Clinical symptoms, serum thyroxine and TRAb, thyroid ultrasound, and orbital computed tomography formed the basis for the diagnoses. PBMCs were isolated from 7.5 to 10 ml of fresh peripheral blood by Ficoll-Paque density gradient centrifugation. Total RNA was extracted with Trizol reagent, and quality was checked on an Agilent 2100 Bioanalyzer. This sequence originates from a woman aged 18-35 years with Graves' hyperthyroidism. The specimen sequenced was blood.

The DNA is TGTGCCAGCTCACCAACACCGGGACAAGGAGGCACTGAAGCTTTCTTT. It codes for CASSPTPGQGGTEAFF. Recombination joined TRBV18 with TRBJ1-1; TRBD1 is perhaps the D gene, given 6 matching bases. From its cysteine to its phenylalanine, the CDR3 spans 16 amino acids. The retained sequence is limited to the CDR3, 48 bases, with the frame set at the first base. V is pared back by 2 bases and J by 4 bases, with 17 bases lying between the germline termini. The germline V gene sets CDR1 to KGHSH and CDR2 to LQKENI.